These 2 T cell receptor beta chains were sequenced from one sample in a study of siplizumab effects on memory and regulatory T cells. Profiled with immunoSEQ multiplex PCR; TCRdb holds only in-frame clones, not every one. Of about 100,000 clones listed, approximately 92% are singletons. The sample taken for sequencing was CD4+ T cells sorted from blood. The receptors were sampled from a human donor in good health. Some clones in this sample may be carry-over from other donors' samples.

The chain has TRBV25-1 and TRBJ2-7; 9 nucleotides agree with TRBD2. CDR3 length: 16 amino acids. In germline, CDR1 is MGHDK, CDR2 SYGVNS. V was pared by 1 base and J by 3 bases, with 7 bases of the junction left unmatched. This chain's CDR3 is CASSESLAGLFYEQYF. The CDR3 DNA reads TGTGCCAGCAGTGAATCACTAGCGGGTCTCTTCTACGAGCAGTACTTC.

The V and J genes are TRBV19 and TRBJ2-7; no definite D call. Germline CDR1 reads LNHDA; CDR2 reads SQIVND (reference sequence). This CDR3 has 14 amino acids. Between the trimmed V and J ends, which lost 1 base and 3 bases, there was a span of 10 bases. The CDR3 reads CASSIGSTGYEQYF. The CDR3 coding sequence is TGTGCCAGTAGTATAGGGTCGACTGGCTACGAGCAGTACTTC.